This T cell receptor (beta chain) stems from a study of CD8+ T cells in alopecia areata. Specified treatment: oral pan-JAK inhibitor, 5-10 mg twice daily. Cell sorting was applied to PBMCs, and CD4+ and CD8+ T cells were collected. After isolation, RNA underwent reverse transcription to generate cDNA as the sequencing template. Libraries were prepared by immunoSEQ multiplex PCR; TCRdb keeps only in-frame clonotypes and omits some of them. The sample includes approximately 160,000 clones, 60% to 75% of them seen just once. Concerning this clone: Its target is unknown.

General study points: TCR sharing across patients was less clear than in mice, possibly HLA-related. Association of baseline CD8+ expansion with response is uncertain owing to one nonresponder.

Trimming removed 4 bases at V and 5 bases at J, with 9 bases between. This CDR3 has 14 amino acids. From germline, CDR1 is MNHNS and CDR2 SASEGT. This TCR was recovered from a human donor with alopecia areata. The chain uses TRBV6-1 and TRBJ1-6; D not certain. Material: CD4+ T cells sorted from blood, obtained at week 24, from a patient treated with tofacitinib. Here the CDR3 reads CASSARENNSPLHF. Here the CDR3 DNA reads TGTGCCAGCAGTGCCCGGGAGAATAATTCACCCCTCCACTTT.